This paragraph reports one T cell receptor (beta chain). This record belongs to a study of blood T cell repertoires in COVID-19. Across the study: Samples representing acute and convalescent COVID-19 were sourced from the United States, Italy and Spain.

Germline-derived CDR1 and CDR2 are SNHLY and FYNNEI. Trimming removed 7 bases at V and 3 bases at J, with 12 bases between. This CDR3 has 13 residues. This table comes from immunoSEQ multiplex PCR, and its TCRdb copy is limited to in-frame clones, with some not included. The sample has around 300,000 clones; 90% are singletons. Sequencing was carried out using peripheral blood. The chain uses TRBV2 and TRBJ1-2; no definite D call. The sequence was obtained from a woman aged 40 to 50 with COVID-19, enrolled during active disease. The CDR3 DNA follows: TGTGCCAGCACCCTAGGCGCGGACTATGGCTACACCTTC. Translated, it gives CASTLGADYGYTF.